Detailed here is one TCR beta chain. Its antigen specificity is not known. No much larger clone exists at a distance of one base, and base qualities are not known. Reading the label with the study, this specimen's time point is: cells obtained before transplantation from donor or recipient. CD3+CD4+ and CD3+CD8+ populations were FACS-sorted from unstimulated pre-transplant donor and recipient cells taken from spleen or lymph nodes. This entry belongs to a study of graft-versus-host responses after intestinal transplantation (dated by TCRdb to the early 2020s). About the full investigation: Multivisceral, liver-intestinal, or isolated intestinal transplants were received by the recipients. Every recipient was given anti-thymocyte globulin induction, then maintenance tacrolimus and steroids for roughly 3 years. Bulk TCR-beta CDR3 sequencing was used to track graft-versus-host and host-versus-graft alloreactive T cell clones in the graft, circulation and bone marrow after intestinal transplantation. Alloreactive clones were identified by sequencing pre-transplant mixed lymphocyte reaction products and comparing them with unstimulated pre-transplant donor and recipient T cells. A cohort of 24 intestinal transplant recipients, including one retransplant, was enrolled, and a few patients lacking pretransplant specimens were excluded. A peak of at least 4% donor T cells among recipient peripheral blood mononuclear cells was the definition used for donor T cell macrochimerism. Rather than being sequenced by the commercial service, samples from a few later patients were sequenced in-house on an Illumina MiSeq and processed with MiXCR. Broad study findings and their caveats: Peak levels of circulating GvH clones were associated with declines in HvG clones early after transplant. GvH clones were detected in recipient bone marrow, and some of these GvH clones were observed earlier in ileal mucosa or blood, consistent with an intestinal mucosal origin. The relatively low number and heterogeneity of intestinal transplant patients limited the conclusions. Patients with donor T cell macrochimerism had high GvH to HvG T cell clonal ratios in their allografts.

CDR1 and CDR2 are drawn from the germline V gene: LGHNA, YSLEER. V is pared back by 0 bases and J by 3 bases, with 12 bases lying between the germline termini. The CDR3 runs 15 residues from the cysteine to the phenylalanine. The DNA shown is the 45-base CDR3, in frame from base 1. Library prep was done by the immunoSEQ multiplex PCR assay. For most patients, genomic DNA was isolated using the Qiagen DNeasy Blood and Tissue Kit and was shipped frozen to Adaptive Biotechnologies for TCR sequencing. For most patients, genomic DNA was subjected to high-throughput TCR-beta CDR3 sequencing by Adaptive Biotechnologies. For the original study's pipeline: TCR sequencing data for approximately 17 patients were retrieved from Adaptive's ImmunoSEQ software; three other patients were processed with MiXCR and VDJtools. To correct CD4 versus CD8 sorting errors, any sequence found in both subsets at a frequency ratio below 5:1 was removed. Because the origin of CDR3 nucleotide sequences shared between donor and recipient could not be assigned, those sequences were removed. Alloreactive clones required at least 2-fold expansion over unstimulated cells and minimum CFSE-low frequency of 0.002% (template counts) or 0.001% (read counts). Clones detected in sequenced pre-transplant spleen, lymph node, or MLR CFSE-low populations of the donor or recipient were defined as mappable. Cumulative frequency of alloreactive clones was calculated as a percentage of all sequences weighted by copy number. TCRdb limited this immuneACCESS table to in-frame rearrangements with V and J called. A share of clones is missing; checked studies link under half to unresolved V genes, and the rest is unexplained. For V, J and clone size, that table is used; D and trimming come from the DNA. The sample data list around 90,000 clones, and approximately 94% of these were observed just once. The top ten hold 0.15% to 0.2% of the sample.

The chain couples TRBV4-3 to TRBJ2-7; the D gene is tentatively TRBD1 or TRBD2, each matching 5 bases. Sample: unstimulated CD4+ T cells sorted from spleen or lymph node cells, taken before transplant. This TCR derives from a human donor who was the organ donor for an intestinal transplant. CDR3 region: CASSQEPGTVYEQYF. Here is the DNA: TGCGCCAGCAGCCAAGAGCCAGGGACGGTCTACGAGCAGTACTTC.